This T cell receptor (beta chain) was sequenced for a study of cytomegalovirus exposure and HLA in healthy donors. Study background: Genetic ancestry analysis placed 75% to 85% of the approximately 390 donors that were genotyped in the Caucasian-associated cluster.

PCR involved 60 Vbeta and 13 Jbeta primers. Using immunoSEQ multiplex PCR, the repertoire was profiled, and TCRdb retains in-frame clones only, with some absent. The table records about 170,000 clones, around three quarters of them present only once. With regard to this clone: Its antigen remains unidentified.

This CDR3 is 15 amino acids long. Germline CDR1 and CDR2: SNHLY and FYNNEI. The trim removed 4 bases at V and 2 bases at J, leaving 6 bases unmatched. Findings and limits, study-wide: A missense DCLRE1C variant was associated with V- and J-gene trimming of TCR beta chains in a later analysis, and an independent cohort replicated the association. Other equally common chains were less clonally expanded than HLA-associated TCR beta chains, a later analysis showed.

The specimen sequenced was PBMCs. The gene calls are TRBV2 and TRBJ2-5, with 8 positions matching TRBD2. The sequence was obtained from a woman aged 25-40 years in good health and CMV-seropositive. The DNA of the CDR3 is TGTGCCAGCAGTGTCGGAGCGGGAGCACAAGAGACCCAGTACTTC. Encoded protein: CASSVGAGAQETQYF.